Here is one T cell receptor (beta chain) with its context. This sample was taken from a study of control samples from healthy donors and cancer patients. Trimming left V 5 bases short and J 7 bases short, with 8 bases between. There are 11 residues in the CDR3. CDR1 DFQATT and CDR2 SNEGSKA come from the germline V gene (reference sequence). TCRdb keeps only in-frame clones here, not all; method: immunoSEQ multiplex PCR. The sample carries 84,000 or so clones, approximately 80% recorded once. J is TRBJ2-2 and V is TRBV20-1; D uncertain. The sequence derives from a man in his sixties with head and neck cancer. What was sequenced was PBMCs. CDR3 nucleotide sequence: TGCAGTGCTGCCCCGGGCGGGGAGCTGTTTTTT. As protein: CSAAPGGELFF.